This T cell receptor (beta chain) was sequenced for a study of PD-1 blockade in mismatch repair-deficient tumors. Broader study findings: Some 140 unique blood TCRs came from expansion to three of seven peptides.

The time point: roughly ten-day in vitro stimulation with candidate neoantigen peptide 5. TCR sequencing covered a few patients who responded to pembrolizumab. Cells were stimulated nine to eleven days with each of six to eight ELISpot-reactive neoantigens. In regard to this clone: The antigen is undetermined.

The method was immunoSEQ multiplex PCR; TCRdb's version includes in-frame clones alone and lacks a portion of them. The sample records around 14,000 clones, less than 85% being singletons. The sample consisted of cells cultured in vitro, taken from a patient treated with pembrolizumab. The sequence was obtained from an adult with mismatch repair-deficient cancer.

This chain's CDR3 is CASRLGSGSTDTQYF. CDR3 coding DNA: TGTGCCAGCAGGTTAGGTAGCGGGAGTACAGATACGCAGTATTTT. This rearrangement joins TRBV27 to TRBJ2-3; 9 bases agree with TRBD2. Germline loops: CDR1 MNHEY, CDR2 SMNVEV (reference sequence). The V and J ends lost 6 bases and 3 bases, in that order; junction bases with no gene match: 7. The CDR3 covers 15 residues.